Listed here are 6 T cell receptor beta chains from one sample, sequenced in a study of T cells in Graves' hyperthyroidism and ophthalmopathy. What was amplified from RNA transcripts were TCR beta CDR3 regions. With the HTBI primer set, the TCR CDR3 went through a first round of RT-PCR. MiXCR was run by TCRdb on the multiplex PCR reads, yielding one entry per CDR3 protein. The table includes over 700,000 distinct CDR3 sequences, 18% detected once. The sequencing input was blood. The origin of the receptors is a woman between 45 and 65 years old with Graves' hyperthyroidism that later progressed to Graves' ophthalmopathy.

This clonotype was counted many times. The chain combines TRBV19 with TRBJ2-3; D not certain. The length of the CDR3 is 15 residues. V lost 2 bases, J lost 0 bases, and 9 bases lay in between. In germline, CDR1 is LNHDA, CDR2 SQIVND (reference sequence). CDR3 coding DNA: TGTGCCAGTAGTATACGGCTTACTAGCACAGATACGCAGTATTTT. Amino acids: CASSIRLTSTDTQYF.

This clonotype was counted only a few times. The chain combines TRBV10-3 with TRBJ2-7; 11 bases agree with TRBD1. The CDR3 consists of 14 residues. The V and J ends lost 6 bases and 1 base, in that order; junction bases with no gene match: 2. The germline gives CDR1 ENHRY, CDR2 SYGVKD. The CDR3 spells CAISRDRGSYEQYF. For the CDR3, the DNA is TGTGCCATCAGCCGGGACAGGGGGTCCTACGAGCAGTACTTC.

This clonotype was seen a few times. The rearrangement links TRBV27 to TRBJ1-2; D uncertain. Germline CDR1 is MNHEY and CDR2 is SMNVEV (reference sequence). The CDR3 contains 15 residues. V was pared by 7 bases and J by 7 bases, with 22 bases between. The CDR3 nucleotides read TGTGCCAGCACTCCGAGAAATGGGGTACGGGCTGGCTACACCTTC. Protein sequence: CASTPRNGVRAGYTF.

CDR3 sequence: CASSVGQGEVWKYGYTF. CDR3 DNA sequence: TGCGCCAGCAGCGTGGGACAGGGAGAGGTGTGGAAATATGGCTACACCTTC. The J gene is TRBJ1-2, the V gene TRBV5-1, with 9 bases fitting TRBD1. The CDR3 spans 17 residues. Looked up from germline, CDR1 is SGHRS and CDR2 is YFSETQ. Trimming cost V 4 bases and J 5 bases; bases outside gene matches: 15.

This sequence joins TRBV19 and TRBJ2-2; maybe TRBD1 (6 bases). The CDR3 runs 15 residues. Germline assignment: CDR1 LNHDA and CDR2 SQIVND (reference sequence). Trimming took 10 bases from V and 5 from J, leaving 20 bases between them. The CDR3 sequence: CATKIQGIGTGELFF. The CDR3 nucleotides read TGTGCCACCAAGATACAGGGAATTGGGACCGGGGAGCTGTTTTTT.

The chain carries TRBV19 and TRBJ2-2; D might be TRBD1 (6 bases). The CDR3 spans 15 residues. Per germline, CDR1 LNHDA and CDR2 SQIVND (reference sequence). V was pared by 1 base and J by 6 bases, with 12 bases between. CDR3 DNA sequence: TGTGCCAGTAGTATAGGTCAGGGGTTCGCCGGGGAGCTGTTTTTT. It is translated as CASSIGQGFAGELFF.